These T cell receptor beta chains were read from a single sample in a study of blood T cells in healthy people across ages. From the 5' RACE reads, TCRdb called clonotypes with MiXCR, one entry per CDR3 protein. Of 1 million to 1.2 million distinct CDR3 sequences listed, roughly two fifths are singletons. Sequenced material: blood. The receptors shown here come from a man aged 18 to 29 in good health. CDR3s leave out the opening cysteine and the closing phenylalanine or tryptophan.

j_call: TRBJ1-1
v_call: TRBV7-2
cdr3_aa: ASSLYRTGGDTEAF

j_call: TRBJ2-2
v_call: TRBV27
cdr3_aa: ASSSGTSPITGELF

j_call: TRBJ2-6
v_call: TRBV10-3
cdr3_aa: AVRPGQGISGANVLT

j_call: TRBJ2-3
v_call: TRBV20-1
cdr3_aa: SARPGTSTDTQY

j_call: TRBJ2-7
v_call: TRBV6-6
cdr3_aa: ASSPGGISSYEQY

j_call: TRBJ1-1
v_call: TRBV4-1
cdr3_aa: ASSQTTGVNTEAF

j_call: TRBJ2-1
v_call: TRBV30
cdr3_aa: AWSFQNNEQF

j_call: TRBJ2-7
v_call: TRBV7-8
cdr3_aa: ASTPQAGGGEEQY

j_call: TRBJ2-1
v_call: TRBV7-2
cdr3_aa: ASSFLGVYNEQF

j_call: TRBJ1-5
v_call: TRBV7-2
cdr3_aa: TSSLHGTNQPQH

j_call: TRBJ2-3
v_call: TRBV3-1
cdr3_aa: ASSPLDRDADTQY

j_call: TRBJ2-1
v_call: TRBV2
cdr3_aa: ASGVGVGEQF

j_call: TRBJ2-3
v_call: TRBV5-1
cdr3_aa: ASSLRTSDTQY

j_call: NA
v_call: TRBV6-2/TRBV6-3
cdr3_aa: ASSRSGVQETQY

j_call: TRBJ2-3
v_call: TRBV9
cdr3_aa: ASSVAGRHTDTQY

j_call: TRBJ2-3
v_call: TRBV20-1
cdr3_aa: SAPTDGGTQY

j_call: TRBJ2-2
v_call: TRBV27
cdr3_aa: ASSPALARNTGELF

j_call: TRBJ1-1
v_call: TRBV10-3
cdr3_aa: AIGGTGGWTEAF

j_call: TRBJ2-5
v_call: TRBV6-5
cdr3_aa: ASSVSGGQQETQY

j_call: TRBJ1-2
v_call: TRBV7-2
cdr3_aa: ASSPGSGQIYGYT

j_call: TRBJ2-3
v_call: TRBV20-1
cdr3_aa: SASWGSSTDTQY

j_call: TRBJ2-2
v_call: TRBV4-3
cdr3_aa: ASSQEPGQANTGELF

j_call: TRBJ1-6
v_call: TRBV12-3/TRBV12-4
cdr3_aa: ASARGNSPLH

j_call: TRBJ2-5
v_call: TRBV10-3
cdr3_aa: AISEGGQRKYNEQY

j_call: TRBJ2-1
v_call: TRBV12-3/TRBV12-4
cdr3_aa: ASSTPGLADEQF

j_call: TRBJ2-7
v_call: TRBV6-1
cdr3_aa: ASSELQGGTPYEQY

j_call: TRBJ1-2
v_call: TRBV28
cdr3_aa: ASLLQGAFYGYT

j_call: TRBJ2-5
v_call: TRBV7-8
cdr3_aa: ASSLAIAGGQQETQY

j_call: TRBJ2-2
v_call: TRBV11-2
cdr3_aa: ASSLDYRGGTPGELF

j_call: TRBJ1-5
v_call: TRBV12-3/TRBV12-4
cdr3_aa: ASSGHGNQPQH

j_call: TRBJ2-1
v_call: TRBV9
cdr3_aa: ASSTCERANYNEQF

j_call: TRBJ2-3
v_call: TRBV3-1
cdr3_aa: ASSQRGSTDTQY

j_call: TRBJ2-4
v_call: TRBV21-1
cdr3_aa: ASSADRPSPNIQY

j_call: TRBJ2-5
v_call: TRBV19
cdr3_aa: ASSISGLKTQY

j_call: TRBJ2-1
v_call: TRBV7-8
cdr3_aa: ASSSRVQGTNNEQF

j_call: NA
v_call: TRBV5-6
cdr3_aa: ASSLTSGIHEQY

j_call: TRBJ2-7
v_call: TRBV7-8
cdr3_aa: ASSLTDRGPYEQY

j_call: TRBJ1-5
v_call: TRBV7-9
cdr3_aa: ASSSVSNQPQH

j_call: TRBJ1-4
v_call: TRBV6-2/TRBV6-3
cdr3_aa: ASSSGPSLATNKKLF

j_call: TRBJ1-2
v_call: TRBV20-1
cdr3_aa: SAPRDRGSYGYT

j_call: TRBJ1-2
v_call: TRBV12-3/TRBV12-4
cdr3_aa: ASSFGQRRFYGYT

j_call: TRBJ2-7
v_call: TRBV6-5
cdr3_aa: ASSPPEGLFPYEQY

j_call: TRBJ2-1
v_call: TRBV24-1
cdr3_aa: ATSSTRDSHNEQF

j_call: TRBJ1-2
v_call: TRBV4-3
cdr3_aa: ASSRDSFNYGYT

j_call: TRBJ2-1
v_call: TRBV4-2
cdr3_aa: ASTQDGGLGTYNEQF

j_call: TRBJ2-2
v_call: TRBV6-5
cdr3_aa: ASSIRTNPGELF

j_call: TRBJ2-2
v_call: TRBV5-1
cdr3_aa: ASSMRTRVTGELF

j_call: TRBJ2-5
v_call: TRBV7-2
cdr3_aa: ASSLDSGFQETQY

j_call: TRBJ1-2
v_call: TRBV29-1
cdr3_aa: SVEEGSFNYGYT

j_call: TRBJ2-3
v_call: TRBV11-2
cdr3_aa: ASSAYRKDTQY

j_call: TRBJ2-7
v_call: TRBV6-2/TRBV6-3
cdr3_aa: ASSPAGLNYEQY

j_call: TRBJ2-7
v_call: TRBV19
cdr3_aa: ASSLSYRGRRDSYEQY

j_call: TRBJ2-5
v_call: TRBV7-2
cdr3_aa: ASRAGFSAETQY

j_call: TRBJ1-1
v_call: TRBV4-1
cdr3_aa: ASSPSTGSYTEAF

j_call: TRBJ2-3
v_call: TRBV12-3/TRBV12-4
cdr3_aa: ASSLTLGPDTQY

j_call: TRBJ1-4
v_call: TRBV7-9
cdr3_aa: ASSLTGRRRPNEKLF